The 17 T cell receptor beta chains in this list originate from one sample, sequenced in a study of shared clonotypes between healthy human individuals. Generated by immunoSEQ multiplex PCR, the TCRdb table keeps only in-frame clones and is missing some. The sample has under 2.5 million clones, about nine tenths seen once; the top ten hold approximately 0.39%. Sequencing was performed on naive CD4+ T cells from PBMCs. Subset indicated: CD45RA+ positively selected. These TCRs come from a man younger than 30 in good health. Some clones in this sample may be carry-over from other donors' samples.

The J gene is TRBJ2-7, the V gene TRBV28, with D uncertain. This CDR3 has 12 residues. V lost 4 bases and J lost 3, with 7 bases in between. Germline V gene lookup returns CDR1 MDHEN and CDR2 SYDVKM. The CDR3: CASSSEYYEQYF. DNA for the CDR3: TGTGCCAGCAGTTCAGAGTACTACGAGCAGTACTTC.

As to this clone: The same CDR3 arises from other DNA sequences in this sample as well. The rearrangement joins TRBV18 to TRBJ2-5; D call uncertain. Trimming took 2 bases from V and 4 from J, leaving 8 bases between them. Germline CDR1 and CDR2: KGHSH and LQKENI. The CDR3 sequence is 13 residues long. This chain's CDR3 is CASSPGVGETQYF. The CDR3 nucleotides are TGTGCCAGCTCACCAGGGGTTGGAGAGACCCAGTACTTC.

This clone was seen only once. V gene TRBV6-1 combines with J gene TRBJ1-1; D ambiguous. The CDR3 contains 15 residues. Germline CDR1 MNHNS, CDR2 SASEGT. The V gene lost 0 bases and the J gene lost 0 bases, with 8 bases spanning the gap. CDR3 in amino acids: CASSEAILMNTEAFF. CDR3 nucleotide sequence: TGTGCCAGCAGTGAAGCGATCCTGATGAACACTGAAGCTTTCTTT.

This rearrangement joins TRBV5-1 to TRBJ2-7, with D possibly matching TRBD2 (5 bases). Germline V gene lookup returns CDR1 SGHRS and CDR2 YFSETQ. Trimming pared 4 bases from V and 3 bases from J, leaving 17 bases between. The CDR3 totals 15 residues. The CDR3 region is CASSRATGINYEQYF. The CDR3, as DNA: TGCGCCAGCAGCCGGGCAACCGGGATCAACTACGAGCAGTACTTC. The whole variable domain, filled in from reference TRBV5-1 and TRBJ2-7, reads KAGVTQTPRYLIKTRGQQVTLSCSPISGHRSVSWYQQTPGQGLQFLFEYFSETQRNKGNFPGRFSGRQFSNSRSEMNVSTLELGDSALYLCASSRATGINYEQYFGPGTRLTVT.

The rearrangement links TRBV29-1 to TRBJ2-3; D remains ambiguous. Germline CDR1 and CDR2: SQVTM and ANQGSEA. V gave up 7 bases and J gave up 2 bases, with 7 bases separating them. The CDR3 spans 11 residues. The CDR3 bases are TGCAGCGCCACGAACACAGATACGCAGTATTTT. Protein sequence: CSATNTDTQYF.

Only one count was recorded for this clone. Distinct nucleotide sequences in the sample also encode this CDR3. V usage is TRBV6-5 and J usage is TRBJ2-3; tentatively, D is TRBD1 or TRBD2 (5 bases each). V gave up 2 bases and J gave up 3 bases, with 12 bases separating them. The germline V gene has CDR1 MNHEY and CDR2 SVGAGI. CDR3 length: 15 amino acids. CDR3 bases: TGTGCCAGCAGTTACGGGGGAACAGGAACAGATACGCAGTATTTT. Translating gives CASSYGGTGTDTQYF.

This sequence joins TRBV10-3 and TRBJ2-5; the match to TRBD1 covers 9 bases. Germline V gene data show CDR1 as ENHRY and CDR2 as SYGVKD. CDR3 length equals 14 residues. V trimming: 5 bases; J trimming: 4 bases; junction bases outside the gene matches: 5. CDR3 sequence (DNA): TGTGCCATCAGTAAGGACAGGGGTACAGAGACCCAGTACTTC. Residues: CAISKDRGTETQYF.

This chain joins TRBV2 and TRBJ2-1, with D unresolved. The CDR3 length is 13 residues. From germline, CDR1 is SNHLY and CDR2 FYNNEI. Trimming took off 9 bases at V and 0 bases at J, with 9 bases between the two ends. CDR3 amino acids: CASIRDSYNEQFF. The CDR3 DNA reads as TGTGCCAGTATCAGAGACTCCTACAATGAGCAGTTCTTC.

This clone occurred once. The chain links TRBV21-1 to TRBJ2-2; the listed D gene, TRBD2, was not tested against the DNA. TRBV21-1 is a pseudogene segment. The CDR3 runs 17 residues. CDR3 in DNA: TGTGCCAGCAGCCTTGAACAGACTAGCGGGACGGTCGGGGAGCTGTTTTTT. Residues: CASSLEQTSGTVGELFF.

This clone was observed a single time. Additional DNA sequences in this sample encode the identical CDR3. The chain combines TRBV7-2 with TRBJ2-7; D is unclear. Deletions cut 1 base from V and 2 bases from J, with 6 bases between. This CDR3 comprises 13 residues. Germline assignment: CDR1 SGHTA and CDR2 FQGNSA. CDR3 DNA sequence: TGTGCCAGCAGCTTAGAACCGCCCTACGAGCAGTACTTC. Translated: CASSLEPPYEQYF.

Here the CDR3 reads CASSEYSNQPQHF. CDR3 DNA: TGTGCCAGCAGTGAATATAGCAATCAGCCCCAGCATTTT. The chain joins TRBV28 to TRBJ1-5; unclear D gene. V was pared by 5 bases and J by 0 bases, with 5 bases between. This CDR3 spans 13 amino acids. CDR1 MDHEN and CDR2 SYDVKM come from the germline V gene. The full variable domain, completed using reference TRBV28 and TRBJ1-5, is DVKVTQSSRYLVKRTGEKVFLECVQDMDHENMFWYRQDPGLGLRLIYFSYDVKMKEKGDIPEGYSVSREKKERFSLILESASTNQTSMYLCASSEYSNQPQHFGDGTRLSIL.

CDR3 bases: TGCGCCAGCAGCTTGACCGGGACAGGGGGCTTGGAGACCCAGTACTTC. As protein: CASSLTGTGGLETQYF. The chain combines TRBV5-1 with TRBJ2-5; TRBD1 aligns across 12 bases. This CDR3 region has 16 residues. V trimming: 1 base; J trimming: 5 bases; junction bases outside the gene matches: 6. Germline CDR1 is SGHRS and CDR2 is YFSETQ.

This chain joins TRBV7-6 and TRBJ2-3; possible D gene TRBD2, 6 bases. Per the germline V gene, CDR1 is SGHVS and CDR2 is FNYEAQ. Trimming removed 4 bases at V and 0 bases at J, with 11 bases between. The CDR3 spans 15 residues. The CDR3 loop reads CASSSRAGSTDTQYF. CDR3 sequence (DNA): TGTGCCAGCAGCTCGAGAGCGGGTAGCACAGATACGCAGTATTTT. Using reference TRBV7-6 and TRBJ2-3 for the parts outside the CDR3, the full variable domain is GAGVSQSPRYKVTKRGQDVALRCDPISGHVSLYWYRQALGQGPEFLTYFNYEAQQDKSGLPNDRFSAERPEGSISTLTIQRTEQRDSAMYRCASSSRAGSTDTQYFGPGTRLTVL.

Note on this clone: Additional DNA sequences in this sample encode the identical CDR3. This rearrangement joins TRBV30 to TRBJ2-3, with D tentatively TRBD1 or TRBD2 (6 bases each). The germline V and J ends were trimmed by 0 bases and 0 bases, with 7 bases remaining between them. This CDR3 spans 14 amino acids. CDR1 and CDR2 (germline): GTSNPN, SVGIG (reference sequence). Here the CDR3 reads CAWSVGGSTDTQYF. The CDR3 DNA reads TGTGCCTGGAGTGTAGGGGGGAGCACAGATACGCAGTATTTT.

The chain employs TRBV7-8 and TRBJ1-5; 7 nucleotides match TRBD1. The V segment lost 4 bases and the J segment 5 bases; nucleotides outside the gene matches: 14. CDR1 and CDR2 from the germline V gene are SGHVS and FQNEAQ. The CDR3 is 17 residues long. The CDR3 loop is CASSYGIDRAVYQPQHF. The CDR3 region has the DNA TGTGCCAGCAGCTACGGGATTGACAGGGCGGTGTATCAGCCCCAGCATTTT.

V is TRBV7-9 and J is TRBJ1-5, with D uncertain. The CDR3 sequence is 13 residues long. Germline V gene lookup returns CDR1 SEHNR and CDR2 FQNEAQ (reference sequence). The germline V and J ends were trimmed by 2 bases and 9 bases, with 11 bases remaining between them. The CDR3 bases are TGTGCCAGCAGCTTATCGAGTCCGACGCCCCAGCATTTT. This codes for CASSLSSPTPQHF.

The chain joins TRBV7-2 to TRBJ2-7; D possibly corresponds to TRBD2 (5 bases). Trimming took off 3 bases at V and 10 bases at J, with 13 bases between the two ends. The germline V gene encodes CDR1 SGHTA and CDR2 FQGNSA. The CDR3 totals 12 residues. The CDR3 DNA reads TGTGCCAGCAGCTTGGCCACCGGGAATCAGTACTTC. Amino acids: CASSLATGNQYF.